This TCR beta chain was sequenced during a study of monozygotic twins with inflammatory bowel disease. The template-switching step introduced UMIs that carried a 6-nucleotide sample barcode. For each CDR3 protein, TCRdb gives one entry from its re-call of the 5' RACE reads, without DNA. This sample's table has under 350,000 distinct CDR3 sequences. This sequence originates from a human donor with ulcerative colitis or Crohn's disease, or a healthy co-twin of an affected twin (not recorded which). The sequenced sample consisted of blood.

The CDR3 loop is CASSLVQATSGKTYEQYF. The chain recombines TRBV28 with TRBJ2-7; TCRdb's D gene call, TRBD2, goes unchecked for lack of DNA. The CDR3 spans 18 residues. In germline, CDR1 is MDHEN, CDR2 SYDVKM.